This T cell receptor (beta chain) is drawn from a study of T cells after yellow fever vaccination. The overall study: Any fraction with a low cell number was prepared using SMART-Seq v4 Ultra Low Input. Study results and limitations: Weaker overall, the secondary response nonetheless peaked faster (day 5 versus 15). Researchers cautioned that FACS-sorted repertoires could harbor abundant clonotypes contaminating from the bulk population. Boosting was followed by the reappearance of most primary-vaccination clones (approximately 95% CD4, around 91% CD8).

This CDR3 spans 13 amino acids. Trimming cost V 4 bases and J 5 bases, with 12 bases left between them. Germline V lookup: CDR1 SEHNR, CDR2 FQNEAQ (reference sequence). TCRdb re-analysed the 5' RACE reads in MiXCR, keeping a single row per CDR3 protein. The data show hundreds of thousands of distinct CDR3 sequences, about a fifth seen once. Comment on this clonotype: Its antigen is undetermined.

The TCR originated in a man younger than 40 who received the YFV17D yellow fever vaccine. Sequencing used PBMCs, obtained 15 days after the yellow fever booster vaccination. V and J are TRBV7-9 and TRBJ2-7, with D perhaps given as TRBD1 or TRBD2 (5 bases each). Written as DNA, the CDR3 is TGTGCCAGCAGCTCCGGGACGCTACACGAGCAGTACTTC. Translation: CASSSGTLHEQYF.